This T cell receptor (beta chain) was observed in a study of blood T cell repertoires in COVID-19. Background on the study: COVID-19 samples from acute and convalescent phases originated in the United States, Italy and Spain. Nucleic acid was either cDNA or gDNA, and it came from T cells, B-cell-depleted T cells, or PBMCs.

Under the authors' procedure: How many nucleated cells were present was estimated from reference gene primer amplification. Generated by immunoSEQ multiplex PCR, the TCRdb table keeps only in-frame clones and is missing some. V and J calls and clone size are given by that table; D and trimming were obtained from the DNA. In the table there are about 220,000 clones, around 84% of which are singletons. This CDR3 contains 15 residues. Germline CDR1 reads LGHNA; CDR2 reads YSLEER. V was clipped by 4 bases and J by 4 bases, with 13 bases between them. Sequencing was performed on peripheral blood. The clonotype comes from a man aged 40-55 years who had recovered from COVID-19. The chain has TRBV4-3 and TRBJ1-4; no reliable D call. In DNA, the CDR3 is TGCGCCAGCAGCCGGCGGGTGCAGCTTAATGAAAAACTGTTTTTT. It encodes CASSRRVQLNEKLFF.